This entry describes one T cell receptor beta chain. Its antigen remains unknown. This sample was included in a study of quantifying T cell responses using KT2 cells. As for the study in general: cDNA was made from DNase-treated RNA using alpha and beta constant primers. The second PCR was a qPCR stopped at a predetermined fluorescence threshold. The study's findings and limits: Very high KT2 spike-in numbers caused saturation in KT2 sequence detection.

Known numbers of the T cell clone KT2 were added to PBMC. Fixed numbers of PBMC received varying amounts of KT2 cells. V lost 2 bases to trimming and J lost 2 bases; unmatched junction nucleotides: 8. The germline CDR1 and CDR2 sequences are SGHDN and FVKESK. The CDR3 runs to 17 residues. Each cDNA got a UMI-containing oligo ligated at its 3' end. An equimolar mix of RC1.1 and RC1.2 primed the beta chain across TRBC1 and TRBC2. TCRdb recomputed calls from the UMI-ligation and nested PCR reads with MiXCR, one row per CDR3 protein. In the table there are approximately 57,000 distinct CDR3 sequences, roughly an eighth of which are singletons.

This chain joins TRBV14 and TRBJ2-5, with TRBD2 matching 10 bases. This TCR was sampled from a human donor. Input material: PBMCs spiked with cells of the T cell clone KT2. The DNA of the CDR3 is TGTGCCAGCAGCCAACGAGCGGGACTAGCGCCTCAAGAGACCCAGTACTTC. It codes for CASSQRAGLAPQETQYF.